This entry lists 2 T cell receptor beta chains sequenced from one sample in a study of cytomegalovirus exposure and HLA in healthy donors. PCR was performed using 60 Vbeta and 13 Jbeta primers. Data came from immunoSEQ multiplex PCR; TCRdb stores just in-frame clones and leaves some out. The sample has about 190,000 clones, 60% to 80% seen once; the top ten hold 3.1%. Sequencing was performed on PBMCs. The source is a woman aged 25 to 39 in good health and CMV-seropositive.

The rearrangement links TRBV10-2 to TRBJ1-1; 7 nucleotides line up with TRBD1. Trimming took 6 bases from V and 2 from J; bases not matched to a gene: 3. The CDR3 totals 13 residues. From germline, CDR1 is WSHSY and CDR2 SAAADI. The CDR3 nucleotides are TGCGCCAGCAGCGGGACAGTTAACACTGAAGCTTTCTTT. It encodes CASSGTVNTEAFF.

The chain is built from TRBV19 and TRBJ1-3; D not resolved. The CDR3 totals 12 residues. Trimming took off 5 bases at V and 4 bases at J, with 6 bases between the two ends. The germline V gene encodes CDR1 LNHDA and CDR2 SQIVND (reference sequence). The CDR3 loop reads CASSAQGNTIYF. The CDR3 DNA is TGTGCCAGTAGTGCACAAGGAAACACCATATATTTT.